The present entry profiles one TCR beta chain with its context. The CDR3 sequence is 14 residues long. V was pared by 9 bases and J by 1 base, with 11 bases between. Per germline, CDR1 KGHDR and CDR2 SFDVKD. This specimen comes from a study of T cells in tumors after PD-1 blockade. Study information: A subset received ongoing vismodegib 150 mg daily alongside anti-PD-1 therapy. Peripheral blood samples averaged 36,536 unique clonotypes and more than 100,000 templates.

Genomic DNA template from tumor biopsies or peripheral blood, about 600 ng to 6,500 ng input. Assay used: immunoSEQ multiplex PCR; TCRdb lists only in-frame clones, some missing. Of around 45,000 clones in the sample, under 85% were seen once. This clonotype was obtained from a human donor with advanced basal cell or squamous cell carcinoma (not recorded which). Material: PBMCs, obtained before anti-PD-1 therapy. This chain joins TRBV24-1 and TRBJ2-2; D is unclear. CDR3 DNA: TGTGCCACCCAATCTCCCCGGAACACCGGGGAGCTGTTTTTT. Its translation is CATQSPRNTGELFF.